This is a list of T cell receptor beta chains from one sample in a study of beta chain features in type 1 diabetes. This table comes from immunoSEQ multiplex PCR, and its TCRdb copy is limited to in-frame clones, with some not included. The sample records 600,000 to 700,000 clones, 9.5% to 15% being singletons. The sequenced sample consisted of naive CD4+ T cells from blood. The receptor source for this set is a man aged 25-45 years with type 1 diabetes. Both conserved end residues are part of each CDR3. Rows may omit the clone size; those that give it use once, few, many or a size class.

J,size,V,CDR3
TRBJ2-7,-,TRBV30,CAWSFRDEQYF
TRBJ1-5,few,TRBV30,CAWSVNGDSNQPQHF
TRBJ1-1,few,TRBV7-9,CASSLGQGNTEAFF
TRBJ2-5,few,TRBV6-5,CASSYSGEETQYF
TRBJ1-4,few,TRBV13,CASSLGRGIGKLFF
TRBJ2-5,few,TRBV4-3,CASSQEARGQETQYF
TRBJ1-6,-,TRBV9,CASSPQGYNSPLHF
TRBJ2-7,few,TRBV9,CASSVDGGLTYEQYF
TRBJ1-3,few,TRBV10-3,CAISGEAGNTIYF
TRBJ2-6,-,TRBV6-6,CASSYSPGTGANVLTF
TRBJ2-2,-,TRBV19,CASTSLERYTGELFF
TRBJ1-2,-,TRBV7-9,CASSRGNGYTF